Listed here is a single TCR beta chain. Its antigen is unidentified. The sample is drawn from a study of cytomegalovirus exposure and HLA in healthy donors. At the level of the study: In an earlier analysis, around 100 million unique TCR beta sequences were found from some 180 million T cells. Unique TCRs from HLA-typed donors, 80 million to 100 million of them, were held in an early data release.

There are 13 residues in the CDR3. Germline loops: CDR1 SQVTM, CDR2 ANQGSEA. V gave up 3 bases and J gave up 2 bases; unmatched junction bases: 1. Study-level findings and limits: Researchers reported in a later analysis that a missense DCLRE1C variant was tied to TCR beta V- and J-gene trimming.

It was with 60 Vbeta and 13 Jbeta primers that the PCR ran. TCRdb's copy holds only in-frame clones and misses some; the assay was immunoSEQ multiplex PCR. The table includes 250,000 or so clones, 80% to 95% detected once. This chain joins TRBV29-1 and TRBJ1-5; the match to TRBD1 covers 7 bases. The sample consisted of PBMCs. The sequence was obtained from a girl aged 2 to 9 in good health and CMV-seronegative. CDR3 nucleotide sequence: TGCAGCGTTGATACAGGGGGCAATCAGCCCCAGCATTTT. Protein product: CSVDTGGNQPQHF.